These T cell receptor beta chains were read from a single sample in a study of beta chain features in type 1 diabetes. The assay was immunoSEQ multiplex PCR, and TCRdb's table has in-frame clones only and misses some. The table records 200,000 to 250,000 clones, roughly a tenth of them present only once. The specimen sequenced was central memory CD4+ T cells from blood. The receptors here all came from a man younger than 35 in good health. CDR3s include the opening cysteine and the closing phenylalanine or tryptophan. Each record gives: D gene, J gene, V gene, clone size, CDR3 protein. D genes are given only for firm matches. Clone size is given for some rows only: seen once, a few or many times, or a class if the clone is expanded.

D: NA; J: TRBJ1-4; V: TRBV4-1; size: few; CDR3: CASSQERDGDEKLFF
D: TRBD2; J: TRBJ2-1; V: TRBV5-4; size: few; CDR3: CASSFPRLAVNNEQFF
D: NA; J: TRBJ2-7; V: TRBV29-1; size: NA; CDR3: CSVAGSYEQYF
D: NA; J: TRBJ2-5; V: TRBV9; size: NA; CDR3: CASSSEWVETQYF
D: NA; J: NA; V: TRBV10-3; size: few; CDR3: CATQTEESGDEQYF
D: NA; J: TRBJ2-2; V: TRBV28; size: few; CDR3: CASSPLTGQSGELFF
D: NA; J: TRBJ2-7; V: TRBV6-6; size: many; CDR3: CASSYQVHYEQYF
D: NA; J: TRBJ2-3; V: TRBV19; size: NA; CDR3: CASSIVRGQTDTQYF
D: NA; J: TRBJ2-4; V: TRBV28; size: few; CDR3: CASSLTYGQGIQYF
D: TRBD1; J: TRBJ2-7; V: TRBV28; size: NA; CDR3: CASSLYRGTYEQYF
D: NA; J: TRBJ2-1; V: TRBV7-2; size: NA; CDR3: CANYKRDSSYNEQFF
D: NA; J: TRBJ2-2; V: TRBV2; size: NA; CDR3: CASTGDNTGELFF
D: TRBD2; J: TRBJ2-5; V: TRBV4-3; size: NA; CDR3: CASSQEASGDQETQYF
D: NA; J: TRBJ1-4; V: TRBV30; size: NA; CDR3: CAWSVIADEKLFF
D: TRBD1; J: TRBJ2-1; V: TRBV5-8; size: NA; CDR3: CASSFDRGPRNEQFF
D: NA; J: TRBJ1-5; V: TRBV30; size: few; CDR3: CAWSVLQVNQPQHF
D: NA; J: TRBJ2-5; V: TRBV5-8; size: few; CDR3: CASSWLRSQTQYF
D: NA; J: TRBJ2-7; V: TRBV9; size: NA; CDR3: CASSVEASGEQYF
D: NA; J: TRBJ2-3; V: TRBV5-1; size: NA; CDR3: CASSFQGADTQYF
D: NA; J: TRBJ2-7; V: TRBV5-1; size: NA; CDR3: CASSLDSSSYEQYF
D: TRBD1; J: TRBJ2-5; V: TRBV30; size: few; CDR3: CASARDRSQETQYF
D: NA; J: TRBJ2-1; V: TRBV6-6; size: few; CDR3: CASSPQVGNEQFF
D: NA; J: TRBJ1-1; V: TRBV18; size: NA; CDR3: CASSPTTVPGAEAFF
D: TRBD2; J: TRBJ2-7; V: TRBV10-3; size: few; CDR3: CATTTGSGRTEQYF
D: TRBD1; J: TRBJ1-3; V: TRBV30; size: few; CDR3: CASNRGQGNTIYF
D: TRBD1; J: TRBJ2-2; V: TRBV6-5; size: few; CDR3: CATGQGAGVLFF
D: TRBD1; J: TRBJ2-1; V: TRBV5-4; size: many; CDR3: CASSLRDSDEQFF
D: NA; J: TRBJ1-5; V: TRBV18; size: few; CDR3: CASSVDQPQHF
D: NA; J: TRBJ2-3; V: TRBV7-2; size: NA; CDR3: CASSPLDTQYF
D: NA; J: TRBJ2-1; V: TRBV4-3; size: many; CDR3: CASSQERYNEQFF
D: TRBD2; J: TRBJ2-7; V: TRBV15; size: few; CDR3: CATSRDLAAGYEQYF
D: NA; J: TRBJ1-4; V: TRBV7-3; size: few; CDR3: CASRGDGNEKLFF
D: TRBD2; J: TRBJ2-7; V: TRBV7-9; size: few; CDR3: CASSSEVVFGLAGLWEQYF
D: TRBD1; J: TRBJ1-5; V: TRBV30; size: NA; CDR3: CAWSRGQQPQHF
D: TRBD1; J: TRBJ1-2; V: TRBV18; size: few; CDR3: CASSPSGTGAIYGYTF
D: NA; J: TRBJ1-4; V: TRBV7-2; size: NA; CDR3: CASSLAGAGLEKLFF
D: TRBD1; J: TRBJ2-2; V: TRBV4-2; size: NA; CDR3: CASSFDRVNTGELFF
D: NA; J: TRBJ2-7; V: TRBV28; size: NA; CDR3: CASSLRGLVYYEQYF